What follows describes a single T cell receptor beta chain. Its target is not known. Method: immunoSEQ multiplex PCR; TCRdb's copy keeps in-frame clones and lacks some. The sample yields some 110,000 clones, 85% seen once. This record belongs to a study of radiotherapy plus CTLA-4 blockade in lung cancer. Overall study context: In 18% of patients, objective responses were seen; roughly 30% had disease control.

Overall study findings and caveats: In blood, early T cell clone dynamics reportedly predicted response best, together with interferon-beta. In blood, TCR clones derived from the tumor expanded after radiotherapy plus ipilimumab.

The CDR3 covers 14 residues. V lost 3 bases and J 8 bases, leaving 13 bases between the germline ends. The germline V gene encodes CDR1 LNHNV and CDR2 YYDKDF (reference sequence). The receptor was derived from a human donor with non-small cell lung cancer that progressed on radiotherapy plus ipilimumab. Some clones in this sample may be carry-over from other donors' samples. Sample: peripheral blood, taken from a patient treated with radiotherapy plus ipilimumab. The V gene is TRBV15, the J gene TRBJ2-2; D might be TRBD1 (5 bases). In DNA, the CDR3 is TGTGCCACCAGCAGGTTCAGGGAAACTGGGGAGCTGTTTTTT. Protein product: CATSRFRETGELFF.